This T cell receptor (beta chain) was documented in a study of brain T cells in children with intractable seizures. The germline V gene encodes CDR1 GTSNPN and CDR2 SVGIG (reference sequence). CDR3 length: 13 residues. V was clipped by 5 bases and J by 7 bases; unmatched bases: 2. The data were produced by immunoSEQ multiplex PCR, yet TCRdb's version contains in-frame clones alone and is incomplete. The sample holds fewer than 85,000 clones; 85% to 95% are singletons and the top ten take about 1.4%. A single count supports this clone. Sequenced here: peripheral blood, sampled at surgery. The origin of this receptor is a boy under two years old with tuberous sclerosis and intractable seizures. The V call is TRBV30, the J call TRBJ1-6; 10 bases match TRBD1. CDR3 in DNA: TGTGCCTGGGGGGGACAGGGGAATTCACCCCTCCACTTT. This encodes CAWGGQGNSPLHF.